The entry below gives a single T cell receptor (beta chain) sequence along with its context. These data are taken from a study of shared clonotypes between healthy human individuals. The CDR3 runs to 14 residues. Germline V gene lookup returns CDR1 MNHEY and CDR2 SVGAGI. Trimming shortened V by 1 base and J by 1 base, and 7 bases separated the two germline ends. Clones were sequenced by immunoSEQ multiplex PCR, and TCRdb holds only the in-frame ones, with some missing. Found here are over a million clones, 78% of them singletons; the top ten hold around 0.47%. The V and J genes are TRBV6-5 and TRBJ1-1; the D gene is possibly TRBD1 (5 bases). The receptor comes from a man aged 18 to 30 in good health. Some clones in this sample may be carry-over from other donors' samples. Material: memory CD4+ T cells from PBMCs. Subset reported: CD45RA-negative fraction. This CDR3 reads CASSYYGTNTEAFF. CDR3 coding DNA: TGTGCCAGCAGTTACTACGGGACGAACACTGAAGCTTTCTTT.